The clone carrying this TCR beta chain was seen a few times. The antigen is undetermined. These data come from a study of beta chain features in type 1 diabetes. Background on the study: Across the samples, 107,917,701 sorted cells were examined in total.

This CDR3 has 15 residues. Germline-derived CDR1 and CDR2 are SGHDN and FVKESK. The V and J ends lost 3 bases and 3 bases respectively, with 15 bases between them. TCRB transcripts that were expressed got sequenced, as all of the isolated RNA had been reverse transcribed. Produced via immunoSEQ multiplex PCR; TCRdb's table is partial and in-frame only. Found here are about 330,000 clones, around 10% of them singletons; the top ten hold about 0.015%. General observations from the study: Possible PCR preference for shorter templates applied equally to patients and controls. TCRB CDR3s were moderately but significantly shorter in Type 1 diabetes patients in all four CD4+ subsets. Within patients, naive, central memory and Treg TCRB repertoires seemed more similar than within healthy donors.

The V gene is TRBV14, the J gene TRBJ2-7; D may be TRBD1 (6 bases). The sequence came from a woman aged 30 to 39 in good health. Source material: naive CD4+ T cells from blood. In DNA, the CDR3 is TGTGCCAGCAGCCAGAGATCGGGACAAATCTACGAGCAGTACTTC. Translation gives CASSQRSGQIYEQYF.